This TCR beta chain stems from a study of blood T cell repertoires in COVID-19. Background on the study: Spain, Italy and the United States supplied samples that represented acute and convalescent COVID-19. PBMCs, B-cell-depleted T cells, or T cells were the source of the cDNA or gDNA that made up the material.

This CDR3 region has 14 residues. Germline values: CDR1 SEHNR, CDR2 FQNEAQ (reference sequence). Trimming took 3 bases from V and 4 from J; bases not matched to a gene: 3. Enrollees, roughly 18 to 89 years old, lived in roughly 24 US areas. Produced via immunoSEQ multiplex PCR; TCRdb's table is partial and in-frame only. The sample yields about 480,000 clones, 88% seen once. The receptor was isolated from a woman between 40 and 55 years old who had recovered from COVID-19. The sample consisted of PBMCs or T cells enriched from blood (not recorded which). The chain uses TRBV7-9 and TRBJ2-5, with TRBD2 matching over 9 bases. The CDR3 protein is CASSFSGSGETQYF. In DNA form, the CDR3 reads TGTGCCAGCAGCTTTAGCGGGAGTGGAGAGACCCAGTACTTC.